The 18 T cell receptor beta chains below come from one sample, sequenced in a study of CD8 T cells in ankylosing spondylitis. TCRdb analysed the 5' RACE reads with MiXCR anew, one entry per CDR3 protein. The repertoire holds about 840,000 distinct CDR3 sequences, with about 10% as singletons. General observations from the study: Seemingly characteristic of ankylosing spondylitis blood was a TCR beta motif consisting of about 8 highly homologous variants.

For these receptors, no antigen is known. Sequenced input: blood, either unsorted or a sorted T cell fraction (not recorded which). The receptors originated from a male donor with ankylosing spondylitis.

This clonotype came up a few times. V is TRBV18 and J is TRBJ2-5; no definite D call. This CDR3 spans 13 amino acids. Trimming cost V 2 bases and J 1 base, with 5 bases left between them. The germline V gene encodes CDR1 KGHSH and CDR2 LQKENI. The CDR3 protein is CASSPDLQETQYF. The DNA of the CDR3 is TGTGCCAGCTCACCAGACCTCCAAGAGACCCAGTACTTC.

This clonotype was observed a few times. This chain connects TRBV20-1 to TRBJ2-3; 8 nucleotides match TRBD1. The trim removed 5 bases at V and 1 base at J, leaving 5 bases unmatched. Germline V gives CDR1 DFQATT, CDR2 SNEGSKA (reference sequence). This CDR3 spans 14 amino acids. The DNA for the CDR3 is TGCAGTGCTCAGGAGGGACAGGGCACAGATACGCAGTATTTT. Translating gives CSAQEGQGTDTQYF.

This clonotype has just a few counts. The chain links TRBV25-1 to TRBJ2-1; D may be TRBD2 (5 bases). Germline V gene lookup returns CDR1 MGHDK and CDR2 SYGVNS. The CDR3 is 16 residues long. The V end lost 0 bases, the J end lost 6 bases, and 15 bases lay between the germline ends. The chain's CDR3 is CASSEYGSVSGNEQFF. DNA for the CDR3: TGTGCCAGCAGTGAATATGGGAGCGTCTCCGGCAATGAGCAGTTCTTC.

Only one count was recorded for this clonotype. The chain combines TRBV7-9 with TRBJ2-5, with a tentative D call TRBD1 (6 bases). The V gene lost 5 bases and the J gene lost 2 bases, with 15 bases spanning the gap. The CDR3 runs 15 residues. From germline, CDR1 is SEHNR and CDR2 FQNEAQ (reference sequence). This chain's CDR3 is CASSAHRVTQETQYF. In DNA, the CDR3 is TGTGCCAGCAGCGCCCACAGGGTAACACAAGAGACCCAGTACTTC.

This clonotype was counted only a few times. The rearrangement uses TRBV7-2 and TRBJ2-1; possible D gene TRBD1, 6 bases. Per the germline V gene, CDR1 is SGHTA and CDR2 is FQGNSA. V was cut by 4 bases and J by 9 bases, with 22 bases left in between. This CDR3 has 16 residues. CDR3 loop: CASSSGQRAPWGEQFF. CDR3 bases: TGTGCCAGCAGCTCAGGACAGAGAGCTCCTTGGGGTGAGCAGTTCTTC.

This clonotype was recorded at least ten times. The CDR3 coding sequence is TGTGCCAGCTCACCGGCCATAGGGGGCTACACCTTC. Its translation is CASSPAIGGYTF. This chain links TRBV18 with TRBJ1-2; D is unclear. Trimming took off 3 bases at V and 8 bases at J, with 10 bases between the two ends. The germline V gene has CDR1 KGHSH and CDR2 LQKENI. The CDR3 loop spans 12 amino acids.

The genes are TRBV12-3 or TRBV12-4 and TRBJ2-2; 7 positions agree with TRBD1. V lost 6 bases and J lost 5; bases outside the gene matches: 6. The CDR3 is made up of 14 amino acids. The CDR3, as DNA: TGTGCCAGCAGAGAGACAGGGCGAACCGGGGAGCTGTTTTTT. Encoded protein: CASRETGRTGELFF.

This clonotype was observed a few times. The chain carries TRBV20-1 and TRBJ2-2; D is unclear. V was shortened by 5 bases and J by 0 bases, with 4 bases between the two germline ends. CDR3 length equals 12 residues. The germline gives CDR1 DFQATT, CDR2 SNEGSKA (reference sequence). The CDR3 coding sequence is TGCAGTGCTCTTACGAACACCGGGGAGCTGTTTTTT. Its translation is CSALTNTGELFF.

The chain combines TRBV9 with TRBJ2-7; possibly TRBD2 for D (5 bases). Trimming shortened V by 0 bases and J by 2 bases, and 12 bases separated the two germline ends. The CDR3 is 15 amino acids. The germline gives CDR1 SGDLS, CDR2 YYNGEE. CDR3 sequence (DNA): TGTGCCAGCAGCGTAGATGAGGGCCCTACCTACGAGCAGTACTTC. Encoded protein: CASSVDEGPTYEQYF.

This clonotype has a handful of counts. This chain uses TRBV6-5 with TRBJ1-5; the match to TRBD1 covers 8 bases. With 2 bases clipped from V and 3 bases from J, the junction kept 3 bases outside the gene matches. Germline CDR1 and CDR2: MNHEY and SVGAGI. This CDR3 region has 15 residues. For the CDR3, the DNA is TGTGCCAGCAGTTACCCGGGACAGGACAATCAGCCCCAGCATTTT. Its translation: CASSYPGQDNQPQHF.

This chain uses TRBV9 with TRBJ2-7; D gene ambiguous. There are 13 residues in the CDR3. Germline V gene data show CDR1 as SGDLS and CDR2 as YYNGEE. V gave up 5 bases and J gave up 6 bases, with 15 bases separating them. For the CDR3, the DNA is TGTGCCAGCAGTCGTAGTCCCCTGGGCGAGCAGTACTTC. This gives the protein CASSRSPLGEQYF. Using reference TRBV9 and TRBJ2-7 for the parts outside the CDR3, the full variable domain is DSGVTQTPKHLITATGQRVTLRCSPRSGDLSVYWYQQSLDQGLQFLIQYYNGEERAKGNILERFSAQQFPDLHSELNLSSLELGDSALYFCASSRSPLGEQYFGPGTRLTVT.

This clonotype was counted ten times or more. This sequence joins TRBV29-1 and TRBJ2-5, with D perhaps TRBD2 (6 bases). The CDR3 runs to 11 residues. Germline CDR1 SQVTM, CDR2 ANQGSEA. V lost 8 bases, J lost 5 bases, and 12 bases lay in between. As DNA, the CDR3 is TGCAGCTGGGGGGTTTGGGAGACCCAGTACTTC. This encodes CSWGVWETQYF.

This clonotype was seen repeatedly, ten times or more. V is TRBV7-8 and J is TRBJ1-6; 9 bases fit TRBD1. The CDR3 totals 14 residues. Trimming at V came to 4 bases and at J to 10 bases, leaving 5 bases not matched to a gene. The germline CDR1 and CDR2 sequences are SGHVS and FQNEAQ. As DNA, the CDR3 is TGTGCCAGCAGCTCGGGACAGGGCAGCTCACCCCTCCACTTT. Translation gives CASSSGQGSSPLHF.

This clonotype was observed at least ten times. The chain carries TRBV10-3 and TRBJ2-1, with D perhaps matching TRBD2 (7 bases). Germline loops: CDR1 ENHRY, CDR2 SYGVKD. The ends were cut back, 0 bases at V and 0 bases at J, with 9 bases in the middle. The CDR3 is made up of 16 amino acids. The CDR3 DNA is TGTGCCATCAGTGAGTCCGGGGGGCGCTCCTACAATGAGCAGTTCTTC. Translated: CAISESGGRSYNEQFF.

In the case of this clonotype: One end of the junction varies from germline; a read error may be responsible. The V gene is TRBV10-3, the J gene TRBJ2-1; D is unclear. The CDR3 runs 13 residues. Germline V CDR1 and CDR2: ENHRY, SYGVKD. The CDR3 DNA is TGTGCCATCAGTGCCATGGGGTACACTGAGCAGTTCTTC. It encodes CAISAMGYTEQFF.

The chain links TRBV6-5 to TRBJ2-7; D possibly matches TRBD1 or TRBD2 (5 bases each). Trimming stripped 2 bases from V and 1 base from J, with 15 bases between. This CDR3 region has 16 residues. The germline CDR1 and CDR2 sequences are MNHEY and SVGAGI. CDR3 nucleotide sequence: TGTGCCAGCAGTTACCCCTACCGGGACGGATCCTACGAGCAGTACTTC. Amino acids: CASSYPYRDGSYEQYF.

This chain joins TRBV5-5 and TRBJ1-2; D unresolved. V was clipped by 0 bases and J by 2 bases, with 11 bases between them. Germline CDR1 reads SGHKS; CDR2 reads YYEKEE (reference sequence). The CDR3 is made up of 15 amino acids. CDR3 DNA sequence: TGTGCCAGCAGCTTGGATATAAACACGAACTATGGCTACACCTTC. This codes for CASSLDINTNYGYTF.

This clonotype was counted between two and nine times. The rearrangement joins TRBV12-3 or TRBV12-4 to TRBJ2-3; tentatively, D is TRBD2 (5 bases). V was cut by 6 bases and J by 2 bases, with 15 bases left in between. This CDR3 has 15 residues. This chain's CDR3 is CASRRGREHTDTQYF. The CDR3 coding sequence is TGTGCCAGCAGACGAGGGCGAGAACACACAGATACGCAGTATTTT.